The source of this T cell receptor (beta chain) is a study of glioma-infiltrating T cells after dendritic cell vaccination. This clone was seen a single time. The germline V gene encodes CDR1 SGHVS and CDR2 FNYEAQ. There are 11 residues in the CDR3. V was cut by 3 bases and J by 6 bases, with 3 bases left in between. TCRB CDR3 was amplified from 2 ug genomic DNA or less. Profiled with immunoSEQ multiplex PCR; TCRdb holds only in-frame clones, not every one. The sample lists about 63,000 clones; approximately 87% were seen once. The time point is: after dendritic cell vaccination, including at tumor progression/relapse.

The chain links TRBV7-6 to TRBJ2-1, with no clear D. The clonotype was recovered from a human donor with glioblastoma. Sample: blood, taken after dendritic cell vaccination. The CDR3 nucleotides read TGTGCCAGCAGCTTCAGCAATGAGCAGTTCTTC. Translating gives CASSFSNEQFF.